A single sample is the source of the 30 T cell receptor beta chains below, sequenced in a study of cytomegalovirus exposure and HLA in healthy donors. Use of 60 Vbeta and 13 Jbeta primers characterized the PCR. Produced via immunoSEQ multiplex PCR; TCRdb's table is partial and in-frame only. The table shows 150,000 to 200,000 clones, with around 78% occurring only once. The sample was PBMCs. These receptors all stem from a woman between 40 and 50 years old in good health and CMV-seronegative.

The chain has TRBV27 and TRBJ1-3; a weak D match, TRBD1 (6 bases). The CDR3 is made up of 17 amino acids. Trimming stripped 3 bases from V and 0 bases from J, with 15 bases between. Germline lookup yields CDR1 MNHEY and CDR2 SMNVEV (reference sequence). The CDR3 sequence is CASSFASGQLSGNTIYF. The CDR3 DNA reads TGTGCCAGCAGTTTTGCCTCGGGACAACTCTCTGGAAACACCATATATTTT.

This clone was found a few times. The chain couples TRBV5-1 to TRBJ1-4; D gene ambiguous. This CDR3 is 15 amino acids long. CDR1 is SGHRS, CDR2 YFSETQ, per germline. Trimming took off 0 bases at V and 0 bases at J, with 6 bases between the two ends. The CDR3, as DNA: TGCGCCAGCAGCTTGGTCGGGGCAACTAATGAAAAACTGTTTTTT. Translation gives CASSLVGATNEKLFF.

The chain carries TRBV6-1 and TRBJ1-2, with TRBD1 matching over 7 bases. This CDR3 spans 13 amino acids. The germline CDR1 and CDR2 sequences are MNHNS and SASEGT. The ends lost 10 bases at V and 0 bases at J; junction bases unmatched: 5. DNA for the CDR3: TGTGCCACAAACAGGGGAGCTAACTATGGCTACACCTTC. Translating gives CATNRGANYGYTF.

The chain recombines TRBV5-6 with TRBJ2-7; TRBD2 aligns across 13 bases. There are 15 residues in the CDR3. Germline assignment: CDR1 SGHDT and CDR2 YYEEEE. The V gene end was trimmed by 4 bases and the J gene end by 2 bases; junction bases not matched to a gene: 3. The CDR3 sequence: CASSGGLAGTYEQYF. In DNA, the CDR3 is TGTGCCAGCAGCGGGGGACTAGCGGGGACCTACGAGCAGTACTTC.

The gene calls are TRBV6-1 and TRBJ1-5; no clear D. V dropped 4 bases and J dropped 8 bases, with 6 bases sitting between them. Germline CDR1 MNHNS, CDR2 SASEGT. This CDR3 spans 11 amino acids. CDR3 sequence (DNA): TGTGCCAGCAGTGTTCGGGAGCCCCAGCATTTT. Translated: CASSVREPQHF.

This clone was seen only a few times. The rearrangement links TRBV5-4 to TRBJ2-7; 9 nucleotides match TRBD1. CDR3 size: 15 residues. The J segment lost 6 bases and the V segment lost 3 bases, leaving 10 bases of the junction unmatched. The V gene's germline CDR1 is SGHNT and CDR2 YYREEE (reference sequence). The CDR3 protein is CASSSSRDRVGEQYF. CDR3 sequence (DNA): TGTGCCAGCAGCTCGTCCCGGGACAGGGTTGGCGAGCAGTACTTC.

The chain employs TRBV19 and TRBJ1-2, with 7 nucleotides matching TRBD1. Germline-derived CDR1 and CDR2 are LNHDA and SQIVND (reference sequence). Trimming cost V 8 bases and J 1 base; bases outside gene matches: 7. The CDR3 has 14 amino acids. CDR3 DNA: TGTGCCAGTTTGGGGGACAGTGGTAACTATGGCTACACCTTC. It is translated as CASLGDSGNYGYTF.

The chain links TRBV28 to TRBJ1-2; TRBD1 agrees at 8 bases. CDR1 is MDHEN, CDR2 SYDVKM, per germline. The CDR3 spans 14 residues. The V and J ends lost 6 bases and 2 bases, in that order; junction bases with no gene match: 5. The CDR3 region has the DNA TGTGCCAGCAGCCTGGGACAGGTAAACTATGGCTACACCTTC. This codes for CASSLGQVNYGYTF.

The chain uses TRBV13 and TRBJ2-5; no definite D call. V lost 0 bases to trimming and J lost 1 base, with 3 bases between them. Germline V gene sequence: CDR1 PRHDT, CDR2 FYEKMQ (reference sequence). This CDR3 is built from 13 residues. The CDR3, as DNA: TGTGCCAGCAGCTTAGGGGCCCAAGAGACCCAGTACTTC. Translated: CASSLGAQETQYF.

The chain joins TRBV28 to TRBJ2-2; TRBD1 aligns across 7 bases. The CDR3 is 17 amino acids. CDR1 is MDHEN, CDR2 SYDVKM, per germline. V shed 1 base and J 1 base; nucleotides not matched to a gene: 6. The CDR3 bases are TGTGCCAGCAGTTTATCCCCTCGGACAGGGAACACCGGGGAGCTGTTTTTT. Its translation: CASSLSPRTGNTGELFF.

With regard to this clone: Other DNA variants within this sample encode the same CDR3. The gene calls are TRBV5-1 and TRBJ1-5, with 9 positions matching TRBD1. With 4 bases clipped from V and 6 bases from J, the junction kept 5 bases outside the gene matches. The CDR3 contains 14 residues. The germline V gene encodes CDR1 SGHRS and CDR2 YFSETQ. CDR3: CASSPGQGGQPQHF. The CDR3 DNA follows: TGCGCCAGCAGCCCGGGACAGGGAGGTCAGCCCCAGCATTTT.

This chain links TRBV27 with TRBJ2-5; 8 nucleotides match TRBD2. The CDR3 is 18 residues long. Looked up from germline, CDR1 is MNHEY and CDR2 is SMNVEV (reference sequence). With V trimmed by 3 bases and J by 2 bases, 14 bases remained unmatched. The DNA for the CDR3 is TGTGCCAGCAGTTTCTCGTCGACTAGCGAACCCAGTCAAGAGACCCAGTACTTC. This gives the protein CASSFSSTSEPSQETQYF.

The DNA for the CDR3 is TGTGCCAGTAAACTCTCCCAAACCTTCTATGGCTACACCTTC. This codes for CASKLSQTFYGYTF. This chain links TRBV19 with TRBJ1-2; D gene uncertain. The CDR3 has 14 amino acids. The V gene's germline CDR1 is LNHDA and CDR2 SQIVND (reference sequence). V gave up 7 bases and J gave up 4 bases, with 16 bases separating them.

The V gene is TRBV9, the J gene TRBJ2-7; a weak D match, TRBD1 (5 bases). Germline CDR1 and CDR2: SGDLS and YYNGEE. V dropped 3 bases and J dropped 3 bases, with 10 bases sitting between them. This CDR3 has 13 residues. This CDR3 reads CASSAEQGYEQYF. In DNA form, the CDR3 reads TGTGCCAGCAGCGCAGAGCAGGGCTACGAGCAGTACTTC. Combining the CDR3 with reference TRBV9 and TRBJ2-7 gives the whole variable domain DSGVTQTPKHLITATGQRVTLRCSPRSGDLSVYWYQQSLDQGLQFLIQYYNGEERAKGNILERFSAQQFPDLHSELNLSSLELGDSALYFCASSAEQGYEQYFGPGTRLTVT.

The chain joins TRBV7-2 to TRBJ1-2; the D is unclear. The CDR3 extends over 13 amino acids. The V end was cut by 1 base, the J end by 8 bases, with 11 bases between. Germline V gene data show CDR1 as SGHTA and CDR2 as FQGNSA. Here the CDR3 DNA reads TGTGCCAGCAGCTTAGGTCACGGCAGGGGCTACACCTTC. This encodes CASSLGHGRGYTF.

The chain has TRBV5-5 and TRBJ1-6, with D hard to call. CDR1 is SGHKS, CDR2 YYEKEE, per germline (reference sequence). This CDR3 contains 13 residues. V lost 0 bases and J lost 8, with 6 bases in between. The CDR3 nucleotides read TGTGCCAGCAGCTTGGACGCGGATTCACCCCTCCACTTT. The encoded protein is CASSLDADSPLHF.

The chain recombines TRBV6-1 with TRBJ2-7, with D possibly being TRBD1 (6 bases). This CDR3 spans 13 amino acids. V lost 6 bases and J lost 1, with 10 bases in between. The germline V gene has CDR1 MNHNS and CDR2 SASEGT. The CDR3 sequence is CASSRQVSYEQYF. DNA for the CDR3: TGTGCCAGCAGCAGACAGGTATCCTACGAGCAGTACTTC.

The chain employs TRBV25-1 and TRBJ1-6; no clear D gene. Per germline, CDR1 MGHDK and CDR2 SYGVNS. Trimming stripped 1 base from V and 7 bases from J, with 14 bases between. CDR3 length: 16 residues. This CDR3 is CASSESGFSSNSPLHF. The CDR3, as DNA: TGTGCCAGCAGTGAATCCGGGTTTTCGAGCAATTCACCCCTCCACTTT.

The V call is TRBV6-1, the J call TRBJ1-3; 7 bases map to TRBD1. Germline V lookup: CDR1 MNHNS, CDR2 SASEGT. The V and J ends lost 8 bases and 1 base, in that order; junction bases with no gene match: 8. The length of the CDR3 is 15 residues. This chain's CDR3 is CASGLAGGSGNTIYF. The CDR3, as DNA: TGTGCCAGCGGTTTGGCAGGGGGTTCTGGAAACACCATATATTTT.

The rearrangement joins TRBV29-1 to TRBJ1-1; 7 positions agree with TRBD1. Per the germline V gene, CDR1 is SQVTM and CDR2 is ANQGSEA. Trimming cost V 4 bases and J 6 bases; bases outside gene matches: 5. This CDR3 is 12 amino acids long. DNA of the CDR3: TGCAGCGTTGTGGGGACAGAAGCTGAAGCTTTCTTT. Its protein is CSVVGTEAEAFF. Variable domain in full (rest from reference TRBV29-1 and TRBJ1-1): SAVISQKPSRDICQRGTSLTIQCQVDSQVTMMFWYRQQPGQSLTLIATANQGSEATYESGFVIDKFPISRPNLTFSTLTVSNMSPEDSSIYLCSVVGTEAEAFFGQGTRLTVV.

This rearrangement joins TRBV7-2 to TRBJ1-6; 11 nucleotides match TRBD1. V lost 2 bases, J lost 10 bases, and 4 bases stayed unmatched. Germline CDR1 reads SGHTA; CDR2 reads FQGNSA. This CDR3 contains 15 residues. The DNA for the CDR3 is TGTGCCAGCAGCTTACTAGGACAGGGGGCCTCACCCCTCCACTTT. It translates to CASSLLGQGASPLHF.

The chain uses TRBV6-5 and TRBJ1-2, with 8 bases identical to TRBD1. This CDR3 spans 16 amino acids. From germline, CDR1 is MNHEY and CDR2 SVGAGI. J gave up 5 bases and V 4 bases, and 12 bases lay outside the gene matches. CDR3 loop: CASSSRRTGREYGYTF. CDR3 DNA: TGTGCCAGCAGTTCTCGAAGGACAGGGAGGGAATATGGCTACACCTTC.

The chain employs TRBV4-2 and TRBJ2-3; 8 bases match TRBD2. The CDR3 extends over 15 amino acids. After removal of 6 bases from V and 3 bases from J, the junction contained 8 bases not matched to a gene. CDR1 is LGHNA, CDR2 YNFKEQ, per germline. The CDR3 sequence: CASRTRGGHTDTQYF. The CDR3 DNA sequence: TGTGCCAGCAGAACTCGGGGGGGCCATACAGATACGCAGTATTTT.

For the CDR3, the DNA is TGTGCCAGCAGAGGAGAAACGGTCTATGGCTACACCTTC. Translation gives CASRGETVYGYTF. The gene calls are TRBV2 and TRBJ1-2; D unresolved. The V and J ends lost 6 bases and 4 bases respectively, with 12 bases between them. The germline V gene has CDR1 SNHLY and CDR2 FYNNEI. CDR3 length: 13 amino acids.

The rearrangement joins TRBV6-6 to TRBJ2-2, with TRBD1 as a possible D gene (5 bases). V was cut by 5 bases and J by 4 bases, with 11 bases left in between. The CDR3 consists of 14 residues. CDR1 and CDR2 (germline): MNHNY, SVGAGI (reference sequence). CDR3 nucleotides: TGTGCCAGCAGTACGCAGGGTCCCACCGGGGAGCTGTTTTTT. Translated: CASSTQGPTGELFF.

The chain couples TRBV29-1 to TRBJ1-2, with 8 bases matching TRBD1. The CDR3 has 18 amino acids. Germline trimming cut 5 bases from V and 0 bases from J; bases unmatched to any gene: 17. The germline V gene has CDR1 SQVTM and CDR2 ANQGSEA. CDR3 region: CSVRHPPAPGQANYGYTF. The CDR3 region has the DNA TGCAGCGTTCGCCACCCCCCCGCGCCGGGACAGGCTAACTATGGCTACACCTTC.

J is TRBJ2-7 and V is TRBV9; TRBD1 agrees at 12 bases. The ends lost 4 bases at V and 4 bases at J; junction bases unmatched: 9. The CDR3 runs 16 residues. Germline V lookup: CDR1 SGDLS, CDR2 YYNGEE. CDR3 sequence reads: CASSPGAGQGAYEQYF. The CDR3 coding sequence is TGTGCCAGCAGCCCCGGGGCGGGACAGGGGGCTTACGAGCAGTACTTC.

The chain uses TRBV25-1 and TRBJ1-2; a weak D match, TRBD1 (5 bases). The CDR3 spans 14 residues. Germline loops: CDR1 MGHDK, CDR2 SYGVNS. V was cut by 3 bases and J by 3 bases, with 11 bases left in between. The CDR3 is CASSESGGYYGYTF. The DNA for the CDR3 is TGTGCCAGCAGTGAGTCGGGGGGTTACTATGGCTACACCTTC.

In nucleotides, the CDR3 is TGTGCCAGCAGCCAATCCTTGGGACTAGTTTTTCCTTACGAGCAGTACTTC. It encodes CASSQSLGLVFPYEQYF. The gene calls are TRBV4-2 and TRBJ2-7; 8 bases are a match to TRBD2. The CDR3 consists of 17 residues. The junction had 13 bases not matched to a gene; V was cut back by 2 bases and J by 4 bases. Looked up from germline, CDR1 is LGHNA and CDR2 is YNFKEQ.

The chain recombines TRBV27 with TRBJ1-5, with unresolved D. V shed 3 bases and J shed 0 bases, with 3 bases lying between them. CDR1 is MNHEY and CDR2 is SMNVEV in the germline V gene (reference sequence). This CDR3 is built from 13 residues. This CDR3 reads CASSFCSNQPQHF. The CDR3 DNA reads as TGTGCCAGCAGTTTCTGTAGCAATCAGCCCCAGCATTTT.